The 32 T cell receptor beta chains below were found in one sample sequenced in a study of blood T cell repertoires in COVID-19 (dated by TCRdb to the early 2020s). Libraries were prepared through the immunoSEQ multiplex PCR assay. This immuneACCESS table, as held by TCRdb, lists in-frame sequences with V and J called but not all clones. Of the missing ones, under half trace to an unresolved V gene in checked studies; the others have no known cause. Recorded for this sample are 220,000 or so clones; about nine tenths of them occurred a single time. The top ten clones comprise around 6% of the sample. The material sequenced was peripheral blood. The receptor set was obtained from a man aged 60-69 years who had recovered from COVID-19.

The chain links TRBV29-1 to TRBJ1-5, with D perhaps TRBD1 (5 bases). CDR1 and CDR2 (germline): SQVTM, ANQGSEA. V shed 6 bases and J shed 0 bases, with 15 bases lying between them. The CDR3 covers 15 residues. The CDR3 loop is CSVGLGSTSNQPQHF. CDR3 DNA: TGCAGCGTGGGGCTGGGATCAACTAGCAATCAGCCCCAGCATTTT.

This sequence joins TRBV4-3 and TRBJ2-7; TRBD1 aligns across 10 bases. The CDR3 is 14 amino acids. Unmatched junction bases numbered 2, after V lost 1 base and J lost 5 bases. CDR1 and CDR2 (germline): LGHNA, YSLEER. The CDR3 bases are TGCGCCAGCAGCCAAGCGGACAGGGGGAACGAGCAGTACTTC. This sequence encodes CASSQADRGNEQYF.

This clone has just one count. The CDR3 loop is CASRRDSQDTQYF. The CDR3 coding sequence is TGTGCCAGCAGGAGGGACAGTCAAGATACGCAGTATTTT. This chain uses TRBV2 with TRBJ2-3; 7 bases are a match to TRBD1. The germline gives CDR1 SNHLY, CDR2 FYNNEI. The V gene end was trimmed by 6 bases and the J gene end by 5 bases; junction bases not matched to a gene: 5. The length of the CDR3 is 13 residues.

The chain uses TRBV5-1 and TRBJ2-6; a weak D match, TRBD2 (5 bases). This CDR3 contains 16 residues. CDR1 is SGHRS and CDR2 is YFSETQ in the germline V gene. V lost 4 bases and J 2 bases, leaving 13 bases between the germline ends. CDR3: CASSSSAGPGANVLTF. The CDR3 DNA follows: TGCGCCAGCAGCAGCTCGGCGGGCCCTGGGGCCAACGTCCTGACTTTC.

This clone was seen only once. The gene calls are TRBV11-3 and TRBJ2-2, with 7 bases matching TRBD1. The trim removed 5 bases at V and 1 base at J, leaving 7 bases unmatched. CDR1 SGHNT and CDR2 YENEEA come from the germline V gene. This CDR3 comprises 16 residues. The CDR3 bases are TGTGCCAGCAGCCACCCCCGGACAGGGAACACCGGGGAGCTGTTTTTT. It translates to CASSHPRTGNTGELFF.

The chain has TRBV2 and TRBJ1-1; possible D gene TRBD1, 6 bases. The germline V gene encodes CDR1 SNHLY and CDR2 FYNNEI. There are 15 residues in the CDR3. V gave up 4 bases and J gave up 1 base, with 13 bases separating them. In nucleotides, the CDR3 is TGTGCCAGCAGTGTCAGGGACACCGGGAACACTGAAGCTTTCTTT. Residues: CASSVRDTGNTEAFF.

The chain links TRBV5-1 to TRBJ2-5; 7 bases are a match to TRBD1. The J segment lost 1 base and the V segment lost 3 bases, leaving 6 bases of the junction unmatched. Germline-derived CDR1 and CDR2 are SGHRS and YFSETQ. CDR3 size: 15 residues. In DNA form, the CDR3 reads TGCGCCAGCAGCTGGGACAGCCCCTCCCAAGAGACCCAGTACTTC. It yields the protein CASSWDSPSQETQYF.

The chain employs TRBV12-5 and TRBJ1-5; D call uncertain. The CDR3 totals 13 residues. V dropped 0 bases and J dropped 7 bases, with 7 bases sitting between them. The germline CDR1 and CDR2 sequences are LGHNT and FRNRAP. The CDR3 here is CASGLVLGQPQHF. Here the CDR3 DNA reads TGTGCTAGTGGTTTGGTACTAGGCCAGCCCCAGCATTTT.

The V and J genes are TRBV6-1 and TRBJ1-5; maybe TRBD1 (6 bases). CDR3 length: 15 amino acids. In germline, CDR1 is MNHNS, CDR2 SASEGT. V was shortened by 0 bases and J by 2 bases, with 8 bases between the two germline ends. The CDR3 coding sequence is TGTGCCAGCAGTGAAGCCAGGGGAGGCAATCAGCCCCAGCATTTT. Residues: CASSEARGGNQPQHF.

The genes are TRBV5-1 and TRBJ2-1; D is possibly TRBD2 (6 bases). Germline CDR1 is SGHRS and CDR2 is YFSETQ. Trimming removed 0 bases at V and 0 bases at J, with 10 bases between. The CDR3 is 16 residues long. CDR3 amino acids: CASSLDGLPSYNEQFF. The DNA of the CDR3 is TGCGCCAGCAGCTTGGACGGACTACCCTCCTACAATGAGCAGTTCTTC.

This clone was seen once. The V gene is TRBV3-1 (or the pseudogene TRBV3-2), the J gene TRBJ2-2, with 8 bases identical to TRBD2. The ends lost 4 bases at V and 6 bases at J; junction bases unmatched: 10. Looked up from germline, CDR1 is LGHDT and CDR2 is YNNKEL (reference sequence). The CDR3 spans 16 residues. The CDR3, as DNA: TGTGCCAGCAGCCGTCCCGGGACTAGGGCCCCCGGGGAGCTGTTTTTT. The encoded protein is CASSRPGTRAPGELFF.

V is TRBV24-1 and J is TRBJ1-2; TRBD1 aligns across 9 bases. The V segment lost 3 bases and the J segment 8 bases; nucleotides outside the gene matches: 12. Germline values: CDR1 KGHDR, CDR2 SFDVKD. The CDR3 contains 16 residues. CDR3 residues: CATSDPGQGKNGGYTF. The CDR3, as DNA: TGTGCCACCAGTGATCCGGGACAGGGAAAGAACGGAGGCTACACCTTC.

This chain joins TRBV23-1 and TRBJ1-4; D uncertain. TRBV23-1 is an open reading frame whose function is uncertain. The CDR3 has 18 residues. Trimming took 3 bases from V and 2 from J, leaving 19 bases between them. In DNA, the CDR3 is TGCGCCAGCAGTCATAACGACGCCTTTATGGGCACTAATGAAAAACTGTTTTTT. It encodes CASSHNDAFMGTNEKLFF.

The rearrangement uses TRBV5-5 and TRBJ1-3; D not certain. CDR3 length equals 19 residues. Trimming removed 0 bases at V and 0 bases at J, with 19 bases between. CDR1 is SGHKS, CDR2 YYEKEE, per germline (reference sequence). DNA of the CDR3: TGTGCCAGCAGCTTGGGACCTTCCAGCAGACGGGGCTCTGGAAACACCATATATTTT. Translation: CASSLGPSSRRGSGNTIYF.

The CDR3, as DNA: TGTGCCAGCAGCTTAGGAGGAGGGAGGAATCAGCCCCAGCATTTT. Residues: CASSLGGGRNQPQHF. The V call is TRBV11-3, the J call TRBJ1-5, with D unresolved. Germline V CDR1 and CDR2: SGHNT, YENEEA. The CDR3 runs 15 residues. Trimming removed 1 base from V and 4 bases from J, with 11 bases in between.

The chain recombines TRBV5-1 with TRBJ2-5; TRBD2 agrees at 8 bases. Germline trimming cut 4 bases from V and 2 bases from J; bases unmatched to any gene: 10. This CDR3 is 16 amino acids long. Per germline, CDR1 SGHRS and CDR2 YFSETQ. CDR3: CASSIGGGQGQETQYF. CDR3 DNA sequence: TGCGCCAGCAGCATAGGCGGGGGGCAGGGGCAAGAGACCCAGTACTTC.

This chain joins TRBV5-4 and TRBJ2-3; 7 nucleotides align to TRBD2. The junction had 8 bases not matched to a gene; V was cut back by 4 bases and J by 6 bases. This CDR3 is 14 amino acids long. Per the germline V gene, CDR1 is SGHNT and CDR2 is YYREEE (reference sequence). The CDR3, as DNA: TGTGCCAGCAGCGGCGGGAGATTGGGGGATACGCAGTATTTT. This gives the protein CASSGGRLGDTQYF.

The chain uses TRBV21-1 and TRBJ1-1; the table calls TRBD1, which could not be checked here. TRBV21-1 is a listed pseudogene. CDR3 length: 16 amino acids. The CDR3 is CARSSKWGRLNTEAFF. In DNA form, the CDR3 reads TGTGCCAGGTCGTCGAAATGGGGGCGATTGAACACTGAAGCTTTCTTT.

The V and J genes are TRBV5-1 and TRBJ1-6, with 7 positions matching TRBD1. Trimming took 3 bases from V and 10 from J; bases not matched to a gene: 7. The CDR3 totals 14 residues. Germline loops: CDR1 SGHRS, CDR2 YFSETQ. CDR3: CASSYGTARSPLHF. As DNA, the CDR3 is TGCGCCAGCAGCTACGGGACAGCCCGATCACCCCTCCACTTT.

J is TRBJ1-4 and V is TRBV4-3; D unresolved. Trimming removed 0 bases at V and 0 bases at J, with 8 bases between. Germline V lookup: CDR1 LGHNA, CDR2 YSLEER. There are 16 residues in the CDR3. This CDR3 reads CASSQEGTATNEKLFF. CDR3 sequence (DNA): TGCGCCAGCAGCCAAGAGGGCACGGCAACTAATGAAAAACTGTTTTTT.

This chain uses TRBV5-1 with TRBJ2-7; 9 nucleotides align to TRBD1. V was pared by 4 bases and J by 6 bases, with 11 bases of the junction left unmatched. Germline CDR1 SGHRS, CDR2 YFSETQ. The CDR3 consists of 15 residues. The CDR3 nucleotides are TGCGCCAGCAGCCGGACAGGGGAATGGACCCTCGAGCAGTACTTC. This translates into CASSRTGEWTLEQYF.

The chain employs TRBV3-1 (or the pseudogene TRBV3-2) and TRBJ2-1; D is perhaps TRBD2 (6 bases). V gave up 0 bases and J gave up 3 bases, with 12 bases separating them. Germline V gives CDR1 LGHDT, CDR2 YNNKEL (reference sequence). The CDR3 spans 16 residues. The CDR3 loop reads CASSQEPSGGYNEQFF. The DNA of the CDR3 is TGTGCCAGCAGCCAAGAACCGTCCGGGGGCTACAATGAGCAGTTCTTC.

The chain uses TRBV7-3 and TRBJ2-1, with 9 bases lining up with TRBD2. With 4 bases clipped from V and 9 bases from J, the junction kept 13 bases outside the gene matches. The CDR3 has 16 amino acids. The V gene's germline CDR1 is SGHTA and CDR2 FQGTGA. In DNA form, the CDR3 reads TGTGCCAGCAGCTCATACCCCCTAGCGGGGATGGGTGAGCAGTTCTTC. Translating gives CASSSYPLAGMGEQFF. Looking up the rest from reference TRBV7-3 and TRBJ2-1 gives the full variable domain: GAGVSQTPSNKVTEKGKYVELRCDPISGHTALYWYRQSLGQGPEFLIYFQGTGAADDSGLPNDRFFAVRPEGSVSTLKIQRTERGDSAVYLCASSSYPLAGMGEQFFGPGTRLTVL.

This clone has just one count. The chain carries TRBV5-8 and TRBJ2-3, with D unclear. The CDR3 runs to 12 residues. V lost 0 bases, J lost 7 bases, and 6 bases lay in between. Germline V gene data show CDR1 as SGHTS and CDR2 as YDEGEE. The CDR3 reads CASSLVSNTQYF. For the CDR3, the DNA is TGTGCCAGCAGCTTGGTTAGCAATACGCAGTATTTT.

The chain couples TRBV30 to TRBJ1-1, with a weak D call TRBD1 (6 bases). Germline-derived CDR1 and CDR2 are GTSNPN and SVGIG (reference sequence). The V end lost 4 bases, the J end lost 5 bases, and 8 bases lay between the germline ends. This CDR3 region has 11 residues. The CDR3 DNA reads TGTGCCTGGAAGGGGGTAACTGAAGCTTTCTTT. Translation: CAWKGVTEAFF.

In this sample, this clone turned up a few times. This chain joins TRBV27 and TRBJ2-7, with TRBD1 as a possible D gene (5 bases). The CDR3 has 15 residues. Trimming stripped 6 bases from V and 0 bases from J, with 15 bases between. Germline-derived CDR1 and CDR2 are MNHEY and SMNVEV (reference sequence). CDR3 bases: TGTGCCAGCAGCCCTCGGCAGGGCCCCTCCTACGAGCAGTACTTC. This translates into CASSPRQGPSYEQYF.

The chain is built from TRBV11-3 and TRBJ2-3; 7 bases fit TRBD2. The germline V gene encodes CDR1 SGHNT and CDR2 YENEEA. The V segment lost 2 bases and the J segment 3 bases; nucleotides outside the gene matches: 2. This CDR3 is built from 14 residues. As DNA, the CDR3 is TGTGCCAGCAGCTTAAAGCGGGGTACAGATACGCAGTATTTT. Translating it yields CASSLKRGTDTQYF. The whole variable domain, filled in from reference TRBV11-3 and TRBJ2-3, reads EAGVVQSPRYKIIEKKQPVAFWCNPISGHNTLYWYLQNLGQGPELLIRYENEEAVDDSQLPKDRFSAERLKGVDSTLKIQPAELGDSAVYLCASSLKRGTDTQYFGPGTRLTVL.

The genes are TRBV3-1 (or the pseudogene TRBV3-2) and TRBJ1-5; the D is unclear. V was cut by 0 bases and J by 6 bases, with 6 bases left in between. This CDR3 is built from 13 residues. CDR1 and CDR2 (germline): LGHDT, YNNKEL (reference sequence). The chain's CDR3 is CASSQDMRQPQHF. CDR3 nucleotides: TGTGCCAGCAGCCAAGACATGCGTCAGCCCCAGCATTTT.

This rearrangement joins TRBV9 to TRBJ1-3; possibly TRBD1 for D (5 bases). Germline CDR1 is SGDLS and CDR2 is YYNGEE. Trimming took off 0 bases at V and 0 bases at J, with 10 bases between the two ends. The CDR3 has 16 residues. The CDR3 loop reads CASSVGEGHSGNTIYF. CDR3 DNA: TGTGCCAGCAGCGTAGGGGAGGGGCACTCTGGAAACACCATATATTTT.

This clone was detected a few times. The V and J genes are TRBV6-5 and TRBJ1-6; a weak D match, TRBD1 (5 bases). In germline, CDR1 is MNHEY, CDR2 SVGAGI. This CDR3 has 13 residues. Trimming shortened V by 8 bases and J by 9 bases, and 14 bases separated the two germline ends. The DNA of the CDR3 is TGTGCCAGCGGGAGGGGATACGGTTCACCCCTCCACTTT. This translates into CASGRGYGSPLHF.

The chain is built from TRBV9 and TRBJ2-3; D is possibly TRBD2 (6 bases). The CDR3 is made up of 16 amino acids. Trimming took off 0 bases at V and 3 bases at J, with 14 bases between the two ends. Per the germline V gene, CDR1 is SGDLS and CDR2 is YYNGEE. The CDR3 loop is CASSVESGFGTDTQYF. In DNA, the CDR3 is TGTGCCAGCAGCGTAGAAAGCGGGTTCGGGACAGATACGCAGTATTTT.

This clone was detected once. The genes are TRBV6-2 or TRBV6-3 and TRBJ1-5; 7 bases map to TRBD1. CDR1 MNHEY and CDR2 SVGEGT come from the germline V gene. The CDR3 has 14 amino acids. V was pared by 5 bases and J by 2 bases, with 3 bases of the junction left unmatched. The CDR3, as DNA: TGTGCCAGCAGTCGACAGGGAGGCAATCAGCCCCAGCATTTT. Protein sequence: CASSRQGGNQPQHF.